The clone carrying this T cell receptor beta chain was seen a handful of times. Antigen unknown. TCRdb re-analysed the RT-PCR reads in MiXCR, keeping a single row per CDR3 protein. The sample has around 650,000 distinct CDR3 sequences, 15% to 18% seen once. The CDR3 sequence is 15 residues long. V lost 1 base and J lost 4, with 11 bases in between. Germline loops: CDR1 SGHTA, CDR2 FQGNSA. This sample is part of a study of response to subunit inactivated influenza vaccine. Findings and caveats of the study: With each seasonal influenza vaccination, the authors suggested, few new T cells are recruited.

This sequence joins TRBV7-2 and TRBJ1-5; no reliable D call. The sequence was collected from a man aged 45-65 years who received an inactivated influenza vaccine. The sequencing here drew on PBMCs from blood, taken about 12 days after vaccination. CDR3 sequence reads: CASSLGKAENQPQHF. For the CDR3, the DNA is TGTGCCAGCAGCTTAGGTAAAGCGGAAAATCAGCCCCAGCATTTT.